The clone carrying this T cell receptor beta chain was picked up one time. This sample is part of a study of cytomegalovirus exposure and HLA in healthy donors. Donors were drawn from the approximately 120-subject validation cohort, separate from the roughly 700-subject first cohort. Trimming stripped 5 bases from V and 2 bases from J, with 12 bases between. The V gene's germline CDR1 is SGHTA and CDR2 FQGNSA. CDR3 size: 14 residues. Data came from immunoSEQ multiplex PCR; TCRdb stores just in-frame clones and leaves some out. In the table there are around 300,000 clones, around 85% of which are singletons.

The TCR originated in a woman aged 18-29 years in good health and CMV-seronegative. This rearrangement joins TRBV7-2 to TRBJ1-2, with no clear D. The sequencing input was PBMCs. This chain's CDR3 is CASSKTLLNYGYTF. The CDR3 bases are TGTGCCAGCAGCAAGACACTGCTAAACTATGGCTACACCTTC.